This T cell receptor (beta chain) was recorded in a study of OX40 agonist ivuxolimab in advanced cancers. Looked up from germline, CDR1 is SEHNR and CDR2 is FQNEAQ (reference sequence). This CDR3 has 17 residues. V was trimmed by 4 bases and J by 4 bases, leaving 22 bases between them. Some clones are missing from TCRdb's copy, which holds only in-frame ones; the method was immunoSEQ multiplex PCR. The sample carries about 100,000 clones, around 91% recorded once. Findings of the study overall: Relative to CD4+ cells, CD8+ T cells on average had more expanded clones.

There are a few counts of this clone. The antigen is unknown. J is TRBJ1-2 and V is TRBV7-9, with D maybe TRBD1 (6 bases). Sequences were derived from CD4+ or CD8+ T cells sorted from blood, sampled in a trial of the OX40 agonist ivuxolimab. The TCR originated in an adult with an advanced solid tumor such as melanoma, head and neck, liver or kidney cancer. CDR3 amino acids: CASSSAGAGDFGYGYTF. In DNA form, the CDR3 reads TGTGCCAGCAGCTCCGCCGGGGCAGGGGATTTTGGCTATGGCTACACCTTC.